The table lists the clone carrying this T cell receptor (beta chain) with many counts. Its antigen is currently unknown. Each CDR3 protein is one row after TCRdb ran MiXCR on the reads. The table shows hundreds of thousands of distinct CDR3 sequences, with approximately 31% occurring only once. The CDR3 loop spans 16 amino acids. Trimming removed 5 bases from V and 6 bases from J; junction bases left unmatched: 10. CDR1 and CDR2 (germline): SEHNR, FQNEAQ (reference sequence). The record originates from a study of T cell repertoires in cytomegalovirus infection. As for the study in general: It can be stated that public TCR beta signatures indicated CMV infection as well as a matching HLA type.

Whole-study findings and limits: Within the response measured ex vivo, HLA-C-restricted CMV-specific TCR beta clonotypes were dominant.

The rearrangement uses TRBV7-9 and TRBJ2-3; TRBD1 agrees at 11 bases. Sequenced here: cultured CD8+ T cells from PBMCs, sampled from culture after CMV antigen stimulation. The receptor was derived from a human donor in good health (CMV status not recorded). Some clones in this sample may be carry-over from other donors' samples. Here the CDR3 DNA reads TGTGCCAGCAGCCCCGGACAGGGGGCGGCTGACGATACGCAGTATTTT. This gives the protein CASSPGQGAADDTQYF.